Listed below are T cell receptor beta chains from one sample, sequenced in a study of blood T cells in healthy people across ages. TCRdb used MiXCR to reprocess the 5' RACE reads, holding one entry per CDR3 protein. The table includes about 720,000 distinct CDR3 sequences, around a fifth detected once. Source material: blood. These receptor sequences come from a man between 65 and 85 years old in good health. Both conserved end residues are part of each CDR3. A D gene is named only where the DNA matches it firmly. Clone sizes are given selectively: once, few, many, or a class where the clone is expanded.

TRBJ1-6,-,-,TRBV7-8,CASSRSDSPLHF,TGTGCCAGCAGCCGTAGTGATTCACCCCTCCACTTT
TRBJ2-1,-,-,TRBV6-5,CASSSWGWGRQRNEQFF,TGTGCCAGCAGCTCCTGGGGGTGGGGGAGGCAAAGGAATGAGCAGTTCTTC
TRBJ2-7,-,-,TRBV7-2,CASSSIWRDTSYEQYF,TGTGCCAGCAGCTCCATATGGCGGGACACATCCTACGAGCAGTACTTC
TRBJ1-5,-,few,TRBV12-3/TRBV12-4,CASSDHGQPQHF,TGTGCCAGCAGTGATCACGGTCAGCCCCAGCATTTT
TRBJ1-5,TRBD1,-,TRBV12-3/TRBV12-4,CASSPGQGYNQPQHF,TGTGCCAGCAGTCCAGGACAGGGCTACAATCAGCCCCAGCATTTT
TRBJ2-3,-,few,TRBV27,CASSTQGTDTQYF,TGTGCCAGCAGCACACAGGGTACAGATACGCAGTATTTT
TRBJ1-6,TRBD1,few,TRBV14,CASSQPTGRSPLHF,TGTGCCAGCAGCCAACCGACAGGGCGGTCACCCCTCCACTTT
TRBJ2-1,-,many,TRBV6-5,CASTGGLPSSPYNEQFF,TGTGCCAGCACCGGGGGGCTGCCATCATCCCCCTACAATGAGCAGTTCTTC
TRBJ1-5,-,-,TRBV5-1,CASSLVGGEQPQHF,TGCGCCAGCAGCTTGGTAGGAGGGGAGCAGCCCCAGCATTTT
TRBJ1-1,-,-,TRBV11-2,CASSLEVGDTEAFF,TGTGCCAGCAGCTTAGAGGTGGGGGACACTGAAGCTTTCTTT
TRBJ2-7,-,many,TRBV5-1,CASSLVGSSYEQYF,TGTGCCAGCAGCTTAGTTGGGAGCTCCTACGAGCAGTACTTC
TRBJ1-5,-,-,TRBV7-2,CASSLDMTVYQPQHF,TGTGCCAGCAGCTTAGATATGACGGTTTATCAGCCCCAGCATTTT
TRBJ1-2,-,many,TRBV28,CATLTESNYGYTF,TGTGCCACACTGACCGAGTCTAACTATGGCTACACCTTC
TRBJ2-3,-,few,TRBV20-1,CSARRKVGAGDTQYF,TGCAGTGCTCGTAGGAAGGTGGGGGCGGGAGATACGCAGTATTTT
TRBJ1-1,-,few,TRBV11-2,CASSLLAGQNTEAFF,TGTGCCAGCAGCTTATTGGCGGGACAGAACACTGAAGCTTTCTTT
TRBJ1-1,-,-,TRBV19,CASSIAGPAFF,TGTGCCAGTAGTATTGCAGGGCCGGCTTTCTTT
TRBJ2-1,TRBD1,few,TRBV7-2,CASSNRQGGINEQFF,TGTGCCAGCAGCAACCGACAGGGTGGGATAAATGAGCAGTTCTTC
TRBJ1-1,TRBD1,few,TRBV20-1,CSVNRQGANTEAFF,TGCAGTGTCAACCGACAGGGGGCCAACACTGAAGCTTTCTTT
TRBJ2-4,-,few,TRBV15,CATRQGNQGAKNIQYF,TGTGCCACCAGGCAGGGAAATCAAGGGGCCAAAAACATTCAGTACTTC
TRBJ2-5,-,few,TRBV12-3/TRBV12-4,CASSFDFQETQYF,TGTGCCAGCAGTTTCGACTTCCAAGAGACCCAGTACTTC
TRBJ2-1,TRBD2,-,TRBV20-1,CSAYMTSGADEQFF,TGCAGTGCTTATATGACTAGCGGGGCTGATGAGCAGTTCTTC
TRBJ1-1,-,many,TRBV7-9,CASSISGRGTEAFF,TGTGCCAGCAGCATATCAGGGAGGGGCACTGAAGCTTTCTTT